The 27 T cell receptor beta chains reported below all come from one sample, sequenced in a study of CD8+ T cells in alopecia areata. Reverse transcription of extracted RNA yielded cDNA, which provided the sequencing template. Profiled with immunoSEQ multiplex PCR; TCRdb holds only in-frame clones, not every one. Among roughly 280,000 clones listed, 60% were seen once. Treatment: oral pan-JAK inhibitor, 5-10 mg twice daily. The sequencing used CD4+ T cells sorted from blood, collected at week 52, from a patient treated with tofacitinib. The receptor set was obtained from a human donor with alopecia areata.

This rearrangement joins TRBV29-1 to TRBJ1-1, with TRBD1 matching over 8 bases. The CDR3 spans 14 residues. Germline assignment: CDR1 SQVTM and CDR2 ANQGSEA. The V segment lost 5 bases and the J segment 3 bases; nucleotides outside the gene matches: 8. CDR3 coding DNA: TGCAGCGTTCGGACAGGGACGGTGGACACTGAAGCTTTCTTT. Its translation is CSVRTGTVDTEAFF.

The chain employs TRBV5-1 and TRBJ2-5; perhaps TRBD2 as D (7 bases). Germline V gives CDR1 SGHRS, CDR2 YFSETQ. The CDR3 loop spans 16 amino acids. V shed 4 bases and J shed 7 bases, with 23 bases lying between them. This CDR3 reads CASSPGGGGAEGTQYF. The CDR3 DNA follows: TGCGCCAGCAGCCCCGGAGGGGGGGGCGCCGAAGGGACCCAGTACTTC.

The chain recombines TRBV2 with TRBJ1-6, with 7 bases fitting TRBD1. The germline V gene has CDR1 SNHLY and CDR2 FYNNEI. CDR3 size: 14 residues. V was clipped by 6 bases and J by 7 bases; unmatched bases: 6. This chain's CDR3 is CASRDRVGNSPLHF. Here the CDR3 DNA reads TGTGCCAGCAGAGACAGGGTTGGGAATTCACCCCTCCACTTT.

This chain uses TRBV27 with TRBJ2-7; D is perhaps TRBD1 (6 bases). Germline values: CDR1 MNHEY, CDR2 SMNVEV (reference sequence). This CDR3 is 16 amino acids long. The V gene lost 0 bases and the J gene lost 3 bases, with 15 bases spanning the gap. The CDR3 DNA is TGTGCCAGCAGTTTATCTCCACTCGGACAGCACTACGAGCAGTACTTC. Translating it yields CASSLSPLGQHYEQYF.

The chain recombines TRBV11-2 with TRBJ1-5, with D unclear. The ends were cut back, 2 bases at V and 7 bases at J, with 6 bases in the middle. CDR3 length: 12 residues. Germline CDR1 is SGHAT and CDR2 is FQNNGV. The CDR3 DNA is TGTGCCAGCAGCTTACGAGGGCAGCCCCAGCATTTT. Translation: CASSLRGQPQHF.

The chain combines TRBV30 with TRBJ2-7; 8 bases are a match to TRBD2. The V gene end was trimmed by 3 bases and the J gene end by 4 bases; junction bases not matched to a gene: 11. Germline loops: CDR1 GTSNPN, CDR2 SVGIG (reference sequence). This CDR3 is built from 15 residues. Here the CDR3 DNA reads TGTGCCTGGAGAAGGCGGGGGGCCTACCCTTACGAGCAGTACTTC. This gives the protein CAWRRRGAYPYEQYF.

The chain joins TRBV27 to TRBJ2-5; D call uncertain. V lost 2 bases and J 5 bases, leaving 12 bases between the germline ends. The CDR3 has 14 residues. Germline V lookup: CDR1 MNHEY, CDR2 SMNVEV (reference sequence). CDR3 amino acids: CASSLRVLGETQYF. The CDR3 nucleotides read TGTGCCAGCAGTTTAAGGGTCTTGGGTGAGACCCAGTACTTC.

The chain employs TRBV5-1 and TRBJ2-2; 7 nucleotides match TRBD2. The CDR3 spans 16 residues. Losses at the gene ends were 0 bases for V and 3 bases for J; bases not matched to a gene: 5. Germline V gives CDR1 SGHRS, CDR2 YFSETQ. The CDR3 sequence: CASSLDRAGYTGELFF. Written as DNA, the CDR3 is TGCGCCAGCAGCTTGGATCGAGCGGGATACACCGGGGAGCTGTTTTTT.

The chain carries TRBV19 and TRBJ1-1; 8 nucleotides line up with TRBD1. The germline CDR1 and CDR2 sequences are LNHDA and SQIVND (reference sequence). The CDR3 is 15 amino acids. Losses at the gene ends were 5 bases for V and 1 base for J; bases not matched to a gene: 6. The CDR3 sequence is CASSQQGVGNTEAFF. CDR3 nucleotide sequence: TGTGCCAGTAGTCAACAGGGGGTGGGGAACACTGAAGCTTTCTTT.

This clone was counted once. This chain links TRBV5-1 with TRBJ1-6, with 7 bases identical to TRBD1. CDR1 and CDR2 from the germline V gene are SGHRS and YFSETQ. Trimming cost V 4 bases and J 3 bases; bases outside gene matches: 4. The CDR3 has 15 amino acids. DNA of the CDR3: TGCGCCAGCAGCGCCCGGGACAGCTATAATTCACCCCTCCACTTT. Amino acid sequence: CASSARDSYNSPLHF.

This rearrangement joins TRBV18 to TRBJ1-2; 7 bases match TRBD1. The CDR3 loop spans 15 amino acids. Germline CDR1 is KGHSH and CDR2 is LQKENI. After removal of 0 bases from V and 0 bases from J, the junction contained 1 base not matched to a gene. CDR3 in DNA: TGTGCCAGCTCACCACCGGGGACAGCTAACTATGGCTACACCTTC. Amino acid sequence: CASSPPGTANYGYTF.

This clone showed up just a few times. The chain is built from TRBV6-6 and TRBJ2-7; no firm D call. V was clipped by 8 bases and J by 1 base, with 12 bases between them. CDR1 is MNHNY and CDR2 is SVGAGI in the germline V gene (reference sequence). The CDR3 loop spans 13 amino acids. CDR3 region: CASHTHPSYEQYF. As DNA, the CDR3 is TGTGCCAGCCATACACATCCTTCCTACGAGCAGTACTTC.

As regards this clone: This may be a read error, as it is one base from a much larger clone. The chain combines TRBV11-3 with TRBJ2-5; D gene ambiguous. The V end lost 1 base, the J end lost 3 bases, and 3 bases lay between the germline ends. The CDR3 is 12 residues long. Germline V gives CDR1 SGHNT, CDR2 YENEEA. The CDR3 region has the DNA TGTGCCAGCAGCTTAGGGGAAGAGACCCAGTACTTC. Translation gives CASSLGEETQYF.

This chain links TRBV30 with TRBJ1-4; TRBD1 is a possible D gene (5 bases). The germline gives CDR1 GTSNPN, CDR2 SVGIG (reference sequence). This CDR3 is 11 amino acids long. With 4 bases removed from V and 5 bases from J, the gap between germline ends came to 5 bases. The CDR3 loop reads CAWKGNEKLFF. The CDR3 coding sequence is TGTGCCTGGAAGGGGAATGAAAAACTGTTTTTT.

This clone was observed a single time. The chain is built from TRBV5-4 and TRBJ1-1, with D maybe TRBD1 (5 bases). Germline assignment: CDR1 SGHNT and CDR2 YYREEE (reference sequence). V was clipped by 5 bases and J by 4 bases, with 9 bases between them. The CDR3 is 12 amino acids. CDR3 nucleotides: TGTGCCAGCAGACGGGGCCGCACTGAAGCTTTCTTT. Encoded protein: CASRRGRTEAFF. The full variable domain, in which reference TRBV5-4 and TRBJ1-1 provide the parts outside the CDR3, is ETGVTQSPTHLIKTRGQQVTLRCSSQSGHNTVSWYQQALGQGPQFIFQYYREEENGRGNFPPRFSGLQFPNYSSELNVNALELDDSALYLCASRRGRTEAFFGQGTRLTVV.

The gene calls are TRBV30 and TRBJ1-6; no clear D gene. The CDR3 is made up of 17 amino acids. Trimming took off 3 bases at V and 0 bases at J, with 15 bases between the two ends. The germline CDR1 and CDR2 sequences are GTSNPN and SVGIG (reference sequence). In nucleotides, the CDR3 is TGTGCCTGGAGCTTGGCAGGCCTCGGCTCCTATAATTCACCCCTCCACTTT. This sequence encodes CAWSLAGLGSYNSPLHF.

This clone showed up just a few times. The chain recombines TRBV29-1 with TRBJ2-7; D might be TRBD2 (5 bases). The V and J ends lost 4 bases and 6 bases respectively, with 19 bases between them. The CDR3 totals 14 residues. The germline CDR1 and CDR2 sequences are SQVTM and ANQGSEA. CDR3 protein: CSVAGIQWTCEQYF. As DNA, the CDR3 is TGCAGCGTTGCCGGGATACAGTGGACCTGCGAGCAGTACTTC.

The CDR3 loop reads CASSSRAGTGNSPLHF. The CDR3, as DNA: TGTGCCAGCAGCTCGCGCGCCGGGACAGGGAATTCACCCCTCCACTTT. The V call is TRBV11-2, the J call TRBJ1-6; 9 bases fit TRBD1. CDR1 and CDR2 (germline): SGHAT, FQNNGV. The CDR3 consists of 16 residues. Unmatched junction bases numbered 8, after V lost 4 bases and J lost 7 bases.

The CDR3 DNA is TGTGCCAGCAGCTTGGAAGTGAACACTGAAGCTTTCTTT. The encoded protein is CASSLEVNTEAFF. V gene TRBV5-4 combines with J gene TRBJ1-1; D is unclear. This CDR3 contains 13 residues. V gave up 0 bases and J gave up 0 bases, with 3 bases separating them. Germline loops: CDR1 SGHNT, CDR2 YYREEE (reference sequence).

The chain couples TRBV5-8 to TRBJ2-5; unclear D gene. Germline values: CDR1 SGHTS, CDR2 YDEGEE. The V end lost 0 bases, the J end lost 6 bases, and 12 bases lay between the germline ends. This CDR3 has 14 residues. The CDR3 nucleotides read TGTGCCAGCAGCTTGGGTGTGGGTTGGAAGACCCAGTACTTC. Its translation: CASSLGVGWKTQYF.

The V and J genes are TRBV4-3 and TRBJ1-4; possible D gene TRBD1, 5 bases. Per germline, CDR1 LGHNA and CDR2 YSLEER. Trimming left V 3 bases short and J 5 bases short, with 13 bases between. This CDR3 comprises 15 residues. The CDR3, as DNA: TGCGCCAGCAGCCAGGAGGGACGGGTGAATGAAAAACTGTTTTTT. This encodes CASSQEGRVNEKLFF.

The V and J genes are TRBV30 and TRBJ1-4; D not resolved. The CDR3 covers 13 residues. CDR1 and CDR2 (germline): GTSNPN, SVGIG (reference sequence). V lost 8 bases, J lost 1 base, and 11 bases lay in between. The CDR3 sequence: CALSRGTNEKLFF. The CDR3 nucleotides read TGTGCCCTAAGCCGGGGAACTAATGAAAAACTGTTTTTT.

The CDR3 spells CAWSDRPYEQYF. CDR3 sequence (DNA): TGTGCCTGGAGTGACAGACCCTACGAGCAGTACTTC. This chain uses TRBV30 with TRBJ2-7; D not resolved. Germline lookup yields CDR1 GTSNPN and CDR2 SVGIG (reference sequence). The CDR3 contains 12 residues. V lost 1 base, J lost 2 bases, and 6 bases lay in between.

The chain joins TRBV30 to TRBJ1-4; no clear D. The CDR3 is made up of 15 amino acids. The ends were cut back, 3 bases at V and 8 bases at J, with 19 bases in the middle. From germline, CDR1 is GTSNPN and CDR2 SVGIG (reference sequence). The CDR3 is CAWRKKGGFEEKLFF. In DNA, the CDR3 is TGTGCCTGGAGGAAGAAGGGAGGGTTCGAGGAAAAACTGTTTTTT.

The genes are TRBV30 and TRBJ2-5; 8 positions match TRBD2. Germline trimming cut 0 bases from V and 1 base from J; bases unmatched to any gene: 4. Per the germline V gene, CDR1 is GTSNPN and CDR2 is SVGIG (reference sequence). This CDR3 spans 15 amino acids. The CDR3 DNA follows: TGTGCCTGGAGTGTAGGGCTAGCGGGCCAAGAGACCCAGTACTTC. Translating it yields CAWSVGLAGQETQYF.

This clone was found a few times. Other DNA sequences of this sample code for an identical CDR3. The V gene is TRBV5-1, the J gene TRBJ1-2, with D possibly being TRBD1 (6 bases). V was pared by 4 bases and J by 1 base, with 11 bases between. Germline V gene lookup returns CDR1 SGHRS and CDR2 YFSETQ. The CDR3 has 14 amino acids. CDR3 loop: CASSPRTDNYGYTF. The CDR3 DNA reads TGCGCCAGCAGCCCTCGGACAGATAACTATGGCTACACCTTC.

V and J are TRBV6-5 and TRBJ1-1, with a weak D call TRBD1 (5 bases). The CDR3 covers 14 residues. Germline lookup yields CDR1 MNHEY and CDR2 SVGAGI. V was cut by 0 bases and J by 3 bases, with 8 bases left in between. DNA for the CDR3: TGTGCCAGCAGTTACTCATGGGGCGACACTGAAGCTTTCTTT. It specifies CASSYSWGDTEAFF.